This T cell receptor beta chain was identified during a study of blood T cell repertoires in COVID-19. The wider study: PBMCs, B-cell-depleted T cells, or T cells provided the cDNA or gDNA that made up the material.

Data came from immunoSEQ multiplex PCR; TCRdb stores just in-frame clones and leaves some out. Of roughly 200,000 clones in the sample, 65% to 90% were seen once. Recovery meant two consecutive negative NP/OP PCR tests, professional clearance, or resolved symptoms. This clone was picked up one time. Germline lookup yields CDR1 SGHVS and CDR2 FNYEAQ. The CDR3 loop spans 18 amino acids. Trimming took 2 bases from V and 3 from J; bases not matched to a gene: 8. This TCR came from a man aged 35-49 years who had recovered from COVID-19. Sequenced material: PBMCs or T cells enriched from blood (not recorded which). The V and J genes are TRBV7-6 and TRBJ2-6, with 9 bases fitting TRBD2. The CDR3 DNA sequence: TGTGCCAGCAGCTTAAGGATAGCGGGAGAAAGTGGGGCCAACGTCCTGACTTTC. Residues: CASSLRIAGESGANVLTF.